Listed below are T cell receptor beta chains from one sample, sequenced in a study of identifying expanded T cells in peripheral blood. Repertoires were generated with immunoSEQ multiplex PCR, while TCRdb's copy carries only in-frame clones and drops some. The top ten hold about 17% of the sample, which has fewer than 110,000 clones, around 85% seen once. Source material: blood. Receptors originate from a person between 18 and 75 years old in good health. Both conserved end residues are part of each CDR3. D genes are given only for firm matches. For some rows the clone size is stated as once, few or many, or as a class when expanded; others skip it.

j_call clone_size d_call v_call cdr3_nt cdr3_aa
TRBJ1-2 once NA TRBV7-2 TGTGCCAGCAGCTTAGGTGGGGCCGCCGGCGGCTACACCTTC CASSLGGAAGGYTF
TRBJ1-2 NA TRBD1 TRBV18 TGTGCCAGCTCACCTAGGACAGGGATCTATGGCTACACCTTC CASSPRTGIYGYTF
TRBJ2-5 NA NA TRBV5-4 TGTGCCAGCAGCTTGGCCGGCAGGGGAAGGGAGACCCAGTACTTC CASSLAGRGRETQYF
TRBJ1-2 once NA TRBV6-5 TGTGCCAGCAGTCTAACGGAATATGGCTACACCTTC CASSLTEYGYTF
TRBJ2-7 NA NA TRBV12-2 TGTGCAAGTCGCCCCGGAGGGCCTAGCGGGGGTCTCTACGAGCAGTACTTC CASRPGGPSGGLYEQYF
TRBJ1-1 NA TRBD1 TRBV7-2 TGTGCCAGCAGCCGCGTGACAGGGGACGTTGAAGCTTTCTTT CASSRVTGDVEAFF
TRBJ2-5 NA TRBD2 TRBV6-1 TGTGCCAGCAGTGAAGCCTGGGGAGGGGCAGGGGAGACCCAGTACTTC CASSEAWGGAGETQYF
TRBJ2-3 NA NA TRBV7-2 TGTGCCAGCAGCTTAGCAAGAGGGGGCGCGGGGAAGGATACGCAGTATTTT CASSLARGGAGKDTQYF
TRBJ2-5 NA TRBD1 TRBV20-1 TGCAGTGCTAGTGAGGACAGGGTCCAGTACTTC CSASEDRVQYF
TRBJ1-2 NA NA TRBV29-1 TGCAGCGTCGATGATGGGGTCAAACCTGGGGGCTACACCTTC CSVDDGVKPGGYTF
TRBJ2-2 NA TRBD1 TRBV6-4 TGTGCCAGCAGTGACTCCGCAGGGGGCGATAACACCGGGGAGCTGTTTTTT CASSDSAGGDNTGELFF
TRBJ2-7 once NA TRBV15 TGTGCCACCAGGCAGGGATCTTCCTACGAGCAGTACTTC CATRQGSSYEQYF
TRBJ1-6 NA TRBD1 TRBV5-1 TGCGCCAGCAGCTCAGGGACAGGGAGTGCCTATAATTCACCCCTCCACTTT CASSSGTGSAYNSPLHF
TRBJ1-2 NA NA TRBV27 TGTGCCACCCGAACTCAGGCTAACTATGGCTACACCTTC CATRTQANYGYTF
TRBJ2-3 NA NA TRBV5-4 TGTGCCAGCAGCTTTCAGCAGGTCCCCACAGATACGCAGTATTTT CASSFQQVPTDTQYF
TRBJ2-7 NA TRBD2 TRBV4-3 TGCGCCAGCAGCCAAGGAACTAGCGGCGTATTCTCCTACGAGCAGTACTTC CASSQGTSGVFSYEQYF
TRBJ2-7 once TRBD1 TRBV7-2 TGTGCCAGCAGCTTAGACTCGACGACAGGGGGCTTCGAGCAGTACTTC CASSLDSTTGGFEQYF
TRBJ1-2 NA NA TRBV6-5 TGTGCCAGCAGTTACTCTCCCCGGCGGGGGCTATGGGGCTACACCTTC CASSYSPRRGLWGYTF
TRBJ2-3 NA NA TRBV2 TGTGCCAGCAGGGGCCTGGGGACTTCAACAGATACGCAGTATTTT CASRGLGTSTDTQYF
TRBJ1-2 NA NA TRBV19 TGTGCCAGTATCCCCAGGCCAGGGGCGGGCCACTCTAACTATGGCTACACCTTC CASIPRPGAGHSNYGYTF
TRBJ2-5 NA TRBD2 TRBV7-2 TGTGCCAGCCAGGGAAGACTAGCGGGGGGGAAAGAGACCCAGTACTTC CASQGRLAGGKETQYF
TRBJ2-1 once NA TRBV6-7 TGTGCCAGCAGTTACAAGGGTCGTCTGATCAAGTTCTTC CASSYKGRLIKFF
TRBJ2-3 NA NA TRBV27 TGTGCCAGCAGGATGCTTCTAAGCACAGATACGCAGTATTTT CASRMLLSTDTQYF
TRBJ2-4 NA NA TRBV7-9 TGTGCCAGCAGCTTAGCGACAGTCAACATTCAGTACTTC CASSLATVNIQYF
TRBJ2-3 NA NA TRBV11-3 TGTGCCAGCAGCTTAGGCCGACCTTGGGGTGAGCGGGTCACAGATACGCAGTATTTT CASSLGRPWGERVTDTQYF
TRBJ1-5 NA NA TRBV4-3 TGCGCCAGCAGCCTCGGAACAGGGAGCGGCAATCAGCCCCAGCATTTT CASSLGTGSGNQPQHF